By proportion, the clone carrying this T cell receptor beta chain is medium-sized. The sample comes from a study of blood T cell repertoires in COVID-19. On the study more broadly: The analysed material was cDNA or gDNA that came from T cells, B-cell-depleted T cells, or PBMCs.

Assay: immunoSEQ multiplex PCR; the TCRdb copy retains only in-frame clones and omits some. Among about 39,000 clones listed, about 75% were seen once. The CDR3 has 15 residues. The ends were cut back, 6 bases at V and 0 bases at J, with 12 bases in the middle. Per the germline V gene, CDR1 is SNHLY and CDR2 is FYNNEI. This receptor was obtained from a man between 65 and 85 years old with active or convalescent COVID-19. The chain carries TRBV2 and TRBJ1-5; D unclear. The sequenced sample was peripheral blood. CDR3 coding DNA: TGTGCCAGCAGCCGGGATCTCGGTAGCAATCAGCCCCAGCATTTT. Protein: CASSRDLGSNQPQHF.